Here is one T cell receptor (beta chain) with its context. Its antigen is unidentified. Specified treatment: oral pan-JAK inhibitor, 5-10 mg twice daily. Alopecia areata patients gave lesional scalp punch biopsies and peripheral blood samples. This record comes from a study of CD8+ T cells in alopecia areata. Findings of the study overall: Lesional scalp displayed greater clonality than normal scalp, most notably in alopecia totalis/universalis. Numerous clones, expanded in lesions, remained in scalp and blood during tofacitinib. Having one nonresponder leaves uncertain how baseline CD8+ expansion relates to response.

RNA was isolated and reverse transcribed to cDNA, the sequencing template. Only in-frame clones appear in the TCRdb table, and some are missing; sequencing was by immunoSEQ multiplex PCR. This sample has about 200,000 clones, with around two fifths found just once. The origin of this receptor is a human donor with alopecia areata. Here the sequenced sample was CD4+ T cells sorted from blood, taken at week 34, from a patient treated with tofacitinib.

CDR3 amino acids: CASSPQERQLNTEAFF. CDR3 bases: TGCGCCAGCAGCCCTCAGGAGAGACAGTTGAACACTGAAGCTTTCTTT. V usage is TRBV5-1 and J usage is TRBJ1-1; TRBD1 is a possible D gene (5 bases). The ends were cut back, 4 bases at V and 0 bases at J, with 16 bases in the middle. This CDR3 is 16 amino acids long. The germline CDR1 and CDR2 sequences are SGHRS and YFSETQ.